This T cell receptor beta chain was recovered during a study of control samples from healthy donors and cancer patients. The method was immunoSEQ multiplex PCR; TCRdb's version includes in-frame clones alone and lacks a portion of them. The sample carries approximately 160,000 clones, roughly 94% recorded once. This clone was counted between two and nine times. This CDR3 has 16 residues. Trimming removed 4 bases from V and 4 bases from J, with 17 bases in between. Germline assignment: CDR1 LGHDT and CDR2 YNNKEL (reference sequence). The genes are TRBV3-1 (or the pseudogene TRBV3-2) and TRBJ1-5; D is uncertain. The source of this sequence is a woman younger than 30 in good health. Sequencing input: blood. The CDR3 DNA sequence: TGTGCCAGCAGCCCCATCCCCTCGGACCGAAATCAGCCCCAGCATTTT. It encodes CASSPIPSDRNQPQHF.